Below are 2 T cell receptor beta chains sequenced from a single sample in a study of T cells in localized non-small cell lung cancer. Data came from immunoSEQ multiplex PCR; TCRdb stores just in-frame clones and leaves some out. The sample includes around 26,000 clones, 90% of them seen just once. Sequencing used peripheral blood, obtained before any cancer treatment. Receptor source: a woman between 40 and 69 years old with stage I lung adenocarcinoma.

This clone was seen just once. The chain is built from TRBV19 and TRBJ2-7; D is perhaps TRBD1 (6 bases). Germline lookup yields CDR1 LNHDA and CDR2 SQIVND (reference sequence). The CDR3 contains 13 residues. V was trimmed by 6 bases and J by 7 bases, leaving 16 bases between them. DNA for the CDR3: TGTGCCAGTAGCATAAAGACAGGCGGGGAGCAGTACTTC. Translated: CASSIKTGGEQYF. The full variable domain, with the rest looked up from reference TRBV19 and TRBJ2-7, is DGGITQSPKYLFRKEGQNVTLSCEQNLNHDAMYWYRQDPGQGLRLIYYSQIVNDFQKGDIAEGYSVSREKKESFPLTVTSAQKNPTAFYLCASSIKTGGEQYFGPGTRLTVT.

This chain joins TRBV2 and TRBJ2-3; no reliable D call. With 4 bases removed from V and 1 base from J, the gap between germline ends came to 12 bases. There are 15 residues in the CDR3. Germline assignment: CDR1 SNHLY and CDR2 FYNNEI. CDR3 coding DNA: TGTGCCAGCAGTGGGCTATCTAGGGGCACAGATACGCAGTATTTT. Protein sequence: CASSGLSRGTDTQYF.